The sequence of this TCR beta chain was determined in a study of persistence of HIV-infected CD4 T cells. Study background: Blood samples, up to about 200 mL, came from multiple time points, except a couple of leukapheresis donors sampled once.

The V and J ends lost 4 bases and 5 bases respectively, with 13 bases between them. This CDR3 is 14 amino acids long. Germline loops: CDR1 SGHRS, CDR2 YFSETQ. This clone was counted only a few times. Its antigen is undetermined. The immunoSEQ assay was version 4, run in survey mode. Profiling relied on immunoSEQ multiplex PCR, and the TCRdb table lists in-frame clones only, not all of them. The sample shows about 64,000 clones, 65% to 75% of them seen only once. Overlapping HIV-1 Gag 15-mer peptides at 0.95 to 1 ug per peptide per mL were used. Memory cells lacking CD40L and CD69 with high CD45RO were sorted. These HIV-1-infected adults initiated suppressive ART in chronic infection.

The sequencing used CD4+ T cells sorted from PBMCs after roughly 18-hour stimulation, collected from a patient who received antiretroviral therapy. The TCR was taken from an adult man with HIV who was CMV-seropositive. The rearrangement links TRBV5-1 to TRBJ2-1; a possible D gene is TRBD1 (6 bases). The CDR3 loop reads CASSTGTSNNEQFF. The DNA for the CDR3 is TGCGCCAGCAGCACCGGGACATCCAACAATGAGCAGTTCTTC.